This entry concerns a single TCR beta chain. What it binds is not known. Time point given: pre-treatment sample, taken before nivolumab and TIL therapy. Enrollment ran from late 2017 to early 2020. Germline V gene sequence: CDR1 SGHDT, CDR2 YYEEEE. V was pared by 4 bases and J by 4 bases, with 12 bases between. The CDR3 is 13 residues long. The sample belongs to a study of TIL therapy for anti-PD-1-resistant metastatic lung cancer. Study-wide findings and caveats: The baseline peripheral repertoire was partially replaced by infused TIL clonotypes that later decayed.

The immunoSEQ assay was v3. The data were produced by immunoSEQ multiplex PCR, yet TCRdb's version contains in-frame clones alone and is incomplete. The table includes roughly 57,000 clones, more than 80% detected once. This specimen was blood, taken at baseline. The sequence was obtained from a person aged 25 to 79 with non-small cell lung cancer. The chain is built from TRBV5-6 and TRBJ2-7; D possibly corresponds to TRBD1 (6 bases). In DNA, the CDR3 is TGTGCCAGCAGCCCCGGGACACTTTACGAGCAGTACTTC. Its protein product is CASSPGTLYEQYF.